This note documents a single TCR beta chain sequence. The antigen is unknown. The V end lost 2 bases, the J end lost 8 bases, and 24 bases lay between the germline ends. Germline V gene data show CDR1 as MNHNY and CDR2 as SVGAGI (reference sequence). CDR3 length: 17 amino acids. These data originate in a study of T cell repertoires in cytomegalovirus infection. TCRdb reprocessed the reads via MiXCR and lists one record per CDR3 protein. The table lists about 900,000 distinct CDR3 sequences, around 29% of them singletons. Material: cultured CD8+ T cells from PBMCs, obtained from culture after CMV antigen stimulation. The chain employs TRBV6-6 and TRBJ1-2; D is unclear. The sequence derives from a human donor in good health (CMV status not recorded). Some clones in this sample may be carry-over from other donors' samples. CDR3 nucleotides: TGTGCCAGCAGTTACATAGGGCAGCGGGCTCGGACGGGGGGCTACACCTTC. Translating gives CASSYIGQRARTGGYTF.